This TCR beta chain derives from a study of vaccination and CD4 T cells after COVID-19. An Oncomine TCR Beta short-read assay was used to sequence the DNA from cultured CD4+ T cells. Each CDR3 protein is one row after TCRdb ran MiXCR on the PCR reads. The sample includes about 23,000 distinct CDR3 sequences, roughly 62% of them seen just once. V shed 5 bases, J shed 4 bases, and the junction held 6 bases outside the gene matches. This CDR3 comprises 15 residues. CDR1 is MNHEY and CDR2 is SMNVEV in the germline V gene (reference sequence). Regarding treatment: roughly 11-day PBMC culture with coronavirus spike peptide pools or control peptides (ViraFEST assay). In the case of this clonotype: Its specificity is unknown.

The chain is built from TRBV27 and TRBJ2-2; TRBD1 aligns across 8 bases. The source was CD4+ T cells from blood, cultured in vitro, collected after SARS-CoV-2 vaccination. This clonotype originated in a human donor who received a COVID-19 vaccine. The CDR3 sequence is CASSPGGPVTGELFF. CDR3 in DNA: TGTGCCAGCAGTCCAGGGGGCCCGGTCACCGGGGAGCTGTTTTTT.